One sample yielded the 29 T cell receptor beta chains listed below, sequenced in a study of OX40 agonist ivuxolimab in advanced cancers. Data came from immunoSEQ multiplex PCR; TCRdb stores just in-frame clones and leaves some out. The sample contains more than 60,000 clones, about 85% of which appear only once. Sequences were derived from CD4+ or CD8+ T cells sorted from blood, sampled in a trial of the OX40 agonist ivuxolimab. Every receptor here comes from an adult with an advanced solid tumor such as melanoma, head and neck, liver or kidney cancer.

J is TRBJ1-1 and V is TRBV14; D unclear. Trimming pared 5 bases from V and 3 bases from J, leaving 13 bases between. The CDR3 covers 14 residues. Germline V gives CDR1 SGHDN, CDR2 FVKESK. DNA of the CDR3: TGTGCCAGCAGCTATTTAACGGGATACACTGAAGCTTTCTTT. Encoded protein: CASSYLTGYTEAFF.

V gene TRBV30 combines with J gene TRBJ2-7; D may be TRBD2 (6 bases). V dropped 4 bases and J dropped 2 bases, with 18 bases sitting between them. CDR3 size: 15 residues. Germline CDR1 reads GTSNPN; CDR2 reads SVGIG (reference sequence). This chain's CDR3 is CAWTLRGSRAYEQYF. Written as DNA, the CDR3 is TGTGCCTGGACTCTCCGGGGGTCCCGAGCCTACGAGCAGTACTTC.

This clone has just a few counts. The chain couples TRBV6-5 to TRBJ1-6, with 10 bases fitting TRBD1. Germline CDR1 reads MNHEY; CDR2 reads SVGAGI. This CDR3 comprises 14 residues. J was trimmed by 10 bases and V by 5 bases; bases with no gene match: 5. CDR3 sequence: CASSPTGGGSPLHF. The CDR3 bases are TGTGCCAGCAGTCCGACAGGGGGCGGCTCACCCCTCCACTTT.

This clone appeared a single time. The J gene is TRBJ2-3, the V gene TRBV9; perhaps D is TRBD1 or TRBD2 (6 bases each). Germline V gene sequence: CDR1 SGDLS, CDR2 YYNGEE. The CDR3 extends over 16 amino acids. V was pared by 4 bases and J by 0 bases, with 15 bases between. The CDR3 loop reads CASSLLRDTSTDTQYF. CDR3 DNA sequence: TGTGCCAGCAGCCTTCTGCGGGACACCAGCACAGATACGCAGTATTTT. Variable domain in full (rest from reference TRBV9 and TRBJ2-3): DSGVTQTPKHLITATGQRVTLRCSPRSGDLSVYWYQQSLDQGLQFLIQYYNGEERAKGNILERFSAQQFPDLHSELNLSSLELGDSALYFCASSLLRDTSTDTQYFGPGTRLTVL.

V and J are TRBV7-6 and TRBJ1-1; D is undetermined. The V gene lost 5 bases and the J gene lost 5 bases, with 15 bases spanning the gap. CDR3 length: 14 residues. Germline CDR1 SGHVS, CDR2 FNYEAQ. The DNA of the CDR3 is TGTGCCAGCAGCCCTCCCCAGGAAGTGACTGAAGCTTTCTTT. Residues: CASSPPQEVTEAFF.

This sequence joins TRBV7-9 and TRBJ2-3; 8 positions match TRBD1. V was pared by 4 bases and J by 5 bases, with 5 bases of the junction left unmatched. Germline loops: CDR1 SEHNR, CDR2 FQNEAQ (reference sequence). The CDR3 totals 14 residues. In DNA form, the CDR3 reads TGTGCCAGCAGCTCCGGGACAGGTCTAGATACGCAGTATTTT. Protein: CASSSGTGLDTQYF.

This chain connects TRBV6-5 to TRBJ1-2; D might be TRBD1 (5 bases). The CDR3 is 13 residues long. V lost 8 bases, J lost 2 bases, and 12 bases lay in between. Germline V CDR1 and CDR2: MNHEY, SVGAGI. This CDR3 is CASGLDKNYGYTF. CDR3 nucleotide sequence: TGTGCCAGCGGACTGGACAAGAACTATGGCTACACCTTC.

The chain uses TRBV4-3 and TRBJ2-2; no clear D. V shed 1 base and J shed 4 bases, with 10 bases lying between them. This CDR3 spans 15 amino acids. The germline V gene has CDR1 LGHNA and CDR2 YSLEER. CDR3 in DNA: TGCGCCAGCAGCCAAGTTTACTGGGTCACCGGGGAGCTGTTTTTT. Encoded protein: CASSQVYWVTGELFF.

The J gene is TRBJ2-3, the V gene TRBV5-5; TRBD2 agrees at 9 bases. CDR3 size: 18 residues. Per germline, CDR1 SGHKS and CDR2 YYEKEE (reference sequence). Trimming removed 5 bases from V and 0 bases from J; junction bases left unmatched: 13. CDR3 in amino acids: CASSAGAGGSTSTDTQYF. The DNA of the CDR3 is TGTGCCAGCAGTGCCGGAGCGGGGGGCTCTACGAGCACAGATACGCAGTATTTT.

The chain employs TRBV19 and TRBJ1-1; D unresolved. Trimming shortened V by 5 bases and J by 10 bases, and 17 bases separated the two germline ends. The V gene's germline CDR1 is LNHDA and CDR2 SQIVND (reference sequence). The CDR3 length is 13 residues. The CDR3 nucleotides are TGTGCCAGTAGTCCCCGGGCCCTGAGGCGAGCTTTCTTT. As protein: CASSPRALRRAFF.

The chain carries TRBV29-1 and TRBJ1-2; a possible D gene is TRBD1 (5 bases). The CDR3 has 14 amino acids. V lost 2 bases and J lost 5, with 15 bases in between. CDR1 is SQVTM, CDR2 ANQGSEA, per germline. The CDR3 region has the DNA TGCAGCGTTGAATCATACGTTGCAGGGTATGGCTACACCTTC. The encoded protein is CSVESYVAGYGYTF.

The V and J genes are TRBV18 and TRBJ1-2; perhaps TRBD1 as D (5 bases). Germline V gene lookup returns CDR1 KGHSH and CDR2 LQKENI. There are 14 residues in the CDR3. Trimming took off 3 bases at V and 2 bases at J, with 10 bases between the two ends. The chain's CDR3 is CASSPGGENYGYTF. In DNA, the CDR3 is TGTGCCAGCTCACCTGGGGGTGAAAACTATGGCTACACCTTC.

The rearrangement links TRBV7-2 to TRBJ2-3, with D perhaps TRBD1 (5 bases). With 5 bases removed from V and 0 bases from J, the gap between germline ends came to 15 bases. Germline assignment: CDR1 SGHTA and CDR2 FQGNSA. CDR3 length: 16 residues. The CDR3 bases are TGTGCCAGCAGCCGAGACAGTCCGTCTAGCACAGATACGCAGTATTTT. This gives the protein CASSRDSPSSTDTQYF.

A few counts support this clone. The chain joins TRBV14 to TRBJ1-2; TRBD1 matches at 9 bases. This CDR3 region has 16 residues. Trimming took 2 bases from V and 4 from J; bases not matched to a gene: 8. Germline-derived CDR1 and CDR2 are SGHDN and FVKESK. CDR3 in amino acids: CASSQPGTGSGYGYTF. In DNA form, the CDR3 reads TGTGCCAGCAGCCAACCCGGGACAGGGAGTGGCTATGGCTACACCTTC.

The CDR3 DNA sequence: TGCAGCGGTCTGGGACAGGGGGCAGGCGAGCAGTTCTTC. Translating it yields CSGLGQGAGEQFF. This chain joins TRBV29-1 and TRBJ2-1; TRBD1 aligns across 12 bases. CDR1 and CDR2 from the germline V gene are SQVTM and ANQGSEA. The CDR3 extends over 13 amino acids. The J segment lost 10 bases and the V segment lost 7 bases, leaving 8 bases of the junction unmatched.

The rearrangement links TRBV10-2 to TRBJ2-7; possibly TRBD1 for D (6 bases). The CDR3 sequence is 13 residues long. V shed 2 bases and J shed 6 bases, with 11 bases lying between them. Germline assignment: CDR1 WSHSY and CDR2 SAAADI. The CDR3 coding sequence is TGCGCCAGCAGTGAGCAGGCAGGGGCCGAGCAGTACTTC. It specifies CASSEQAGAEQYF.

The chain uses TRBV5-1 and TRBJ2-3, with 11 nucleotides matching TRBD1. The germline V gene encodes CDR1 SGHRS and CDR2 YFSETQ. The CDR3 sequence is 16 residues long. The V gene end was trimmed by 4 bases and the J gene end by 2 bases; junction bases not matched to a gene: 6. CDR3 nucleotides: TGCGCCAGCAGCCGGGGACAGGGGGGTTACACAGATACGCAGTATTTT. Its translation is CASSRGQGGYTDTQYF.

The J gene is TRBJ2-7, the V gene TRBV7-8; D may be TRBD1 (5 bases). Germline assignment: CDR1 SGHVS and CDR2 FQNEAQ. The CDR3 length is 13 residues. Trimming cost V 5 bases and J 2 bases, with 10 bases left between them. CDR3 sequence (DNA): TGTGCCAGCAGCCGCAGGGTGACCTACGAGCAGTACTTC. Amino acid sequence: CASSRRVTYEQYF. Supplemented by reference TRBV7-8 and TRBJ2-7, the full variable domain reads GAGVSQSPRYKVAKRGQDVALRCDPISGHVSLFWYQQALGQGPEFLTYFQNEAQLDKSGLPSDRFFAERPEGSVSTLKIQRTQQEDSAVYLCASSRRVTYEQYFGPGTRLTVT.

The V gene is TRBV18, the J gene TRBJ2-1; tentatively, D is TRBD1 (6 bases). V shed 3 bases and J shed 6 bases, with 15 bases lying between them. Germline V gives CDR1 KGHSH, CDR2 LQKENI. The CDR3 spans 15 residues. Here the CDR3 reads CASSPLKQGPNEQFF. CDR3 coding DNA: TGTGCCAGCTCACCTCTAAAACAGGGTCCCAATGAGCAGTTCTTC.

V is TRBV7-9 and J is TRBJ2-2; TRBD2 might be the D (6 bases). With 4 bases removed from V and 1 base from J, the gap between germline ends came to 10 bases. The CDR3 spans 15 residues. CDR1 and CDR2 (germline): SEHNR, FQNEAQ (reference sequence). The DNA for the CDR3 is TGTGCCAGCAGCTCATTCGGGGGGAACACCGGGGAGCTGTTTTTT. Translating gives CASSSFGGNTGELFF. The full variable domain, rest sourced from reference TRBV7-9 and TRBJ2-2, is DTGVSQNPRHKITKRGQNVTFRCDPISEHNRLYWYRQTLGQGPEFLTYFQNEAQLEKSRLLSDRFSAERPKGSFSTLEIQRTEQGDSAMYLCASSSFGGNTGELFFGEGSRLTVL.

The CDR3 nucleotides read TGTGCCAGCAGCTCACGGATTGGGCGAGGGAACACTGAAGCTTTCTTT. This encodes CASSSRIGRGNTEAFF. This chain connects TRBV13 to TRBJ1-1, with unresolved D. Germline V lookup: CDR1 PRHDT, CDR2 FYEKMQ (reference sequence). The CDR3 runs to 16 residues. Trimming stripped 4 bases from V and 1 base from J, with 16 bases between.

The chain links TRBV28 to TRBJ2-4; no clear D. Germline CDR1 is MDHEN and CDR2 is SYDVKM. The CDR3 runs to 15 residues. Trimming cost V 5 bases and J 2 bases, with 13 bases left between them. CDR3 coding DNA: TGTGCCAGCAGTCCCTTAGAAGGCTCCAAAAACATTCAGTACTTC. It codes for CASSPLEGSKNIQYF.

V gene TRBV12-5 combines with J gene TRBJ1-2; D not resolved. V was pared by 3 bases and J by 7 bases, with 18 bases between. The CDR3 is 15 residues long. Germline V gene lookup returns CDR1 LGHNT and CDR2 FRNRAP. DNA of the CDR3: TGTGCTAGTGGTTTTGGTCCGAGGAGTTGGGCTGGCTACACCTTC. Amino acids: CASGFGPRSWAGYTF.

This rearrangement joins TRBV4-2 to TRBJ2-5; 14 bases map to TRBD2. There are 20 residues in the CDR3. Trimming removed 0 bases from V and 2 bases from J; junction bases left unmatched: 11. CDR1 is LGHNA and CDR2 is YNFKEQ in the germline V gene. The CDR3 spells CASSQDLRGTSGGFQETQYF. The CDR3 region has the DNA TGTGCCAGCAGCCAAGATCTAAGAGGGACTAGCGGGGGATTTCAAGAGACCCAGTACTTC.

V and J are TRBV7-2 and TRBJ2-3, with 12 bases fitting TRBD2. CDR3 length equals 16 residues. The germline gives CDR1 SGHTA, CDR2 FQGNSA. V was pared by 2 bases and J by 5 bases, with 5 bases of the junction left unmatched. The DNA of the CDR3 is TGTGCCAGCAGCTTATCTAGCGGGGGGGCGCAAGATACGCAGTATTTT. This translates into CASSLSSGGAQDTQYF.

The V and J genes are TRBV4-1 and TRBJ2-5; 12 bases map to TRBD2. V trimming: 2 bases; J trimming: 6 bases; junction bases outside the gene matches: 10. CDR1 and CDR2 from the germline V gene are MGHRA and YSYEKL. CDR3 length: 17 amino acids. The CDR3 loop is CASSQTLLAGGLKTQYF. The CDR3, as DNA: TGCGCCAGCAGCCAAACGTTACTAGCGGGGGGTCTGAAGACCCAGTACTTC.

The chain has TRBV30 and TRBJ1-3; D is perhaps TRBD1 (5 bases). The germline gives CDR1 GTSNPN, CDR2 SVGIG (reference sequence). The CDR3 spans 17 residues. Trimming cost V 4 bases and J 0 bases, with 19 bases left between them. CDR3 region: CAWNRGRGFGSGNTIYF. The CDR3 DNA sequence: TGTGCCTGGAATCGGGGCCGGGGGTTTGGCTCTGGAAACACCATATATTTT. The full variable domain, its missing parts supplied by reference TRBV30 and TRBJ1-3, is SQTIHQWPATLVQPVGSPLSLECTVEGTSNPNLYWYRQAAGRGLQLLFYSVGIGQISSEVPQNLSASRPQDRQFILSSKKLLLSDSGFYLCAWNRGRGFGSGNTIYFGEGSWLTVV.

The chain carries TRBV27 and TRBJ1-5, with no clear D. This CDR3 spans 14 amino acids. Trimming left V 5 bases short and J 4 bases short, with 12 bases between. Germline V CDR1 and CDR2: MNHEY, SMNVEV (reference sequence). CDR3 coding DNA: TGTGCCAGCAGTCCTCTCGGCTTAAATCAGCCCCAGCATTTT. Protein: CASSPLGLNQPQHF.

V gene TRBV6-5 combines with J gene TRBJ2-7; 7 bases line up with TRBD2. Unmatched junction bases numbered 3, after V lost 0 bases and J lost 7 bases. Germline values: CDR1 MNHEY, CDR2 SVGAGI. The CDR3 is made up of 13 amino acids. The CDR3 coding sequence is TGTGCCAGCAGTTACTCGAGGACTAGAGAGCAGTACTTC. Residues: CASSYSRTREQYF.